This entry lists 19 T cell receptor beta chains sequenced from one sample in a study of OX40 agonist ivuxolimab in advanced cancers. The protocol was immunoSEQ multiplex PCR, while the TCRdb copy is restricted to in-frame clones and leaves out a portion. The profile shows around 10,000 clones, more than 60% of them singletons. The source material was CD4+ or CD8+ T cells sorted from blood, sampled in a trial of the OX40 agonist ivuxolimab. These receptors came from an adult with an advanced solid tumor such as melanoma, head and neck, liver or kidney cancer.

This chain links TRBV30 with TRBJ2-1; TRBD2 matches 13 bases. The V gene end was trimmed by 5 bases and the J gene end by 6 bases; junction bases not matched to a gene: 4. CDR3 length: 14 residues. Germline V gene lookup returns CDR1 GTSNPN and CDR2 SVGIG (reference sequence). The CDR3, as DNA: TGTGCCTGGGCACTAGCGGGGGGGCTCAATGAGCAGTTCTTC. Amino acids: CAWALAGGLNEQFF. Combining the CDR3 with reference TRBV30 and TRBJ2-1 gives the whole variable domain SQTIHQWPATLVQPVGSPLSLECTVEGTSNPNLYWYRQAAGRGLQLLFYSVGIGQISSEVPQNLSASRPQDRQFILSSKKLLLSDSGFYLCAWALAGGLNEQFFGPGTRLTVL.

The chain is built from TRBV19 and TRBJ1-5; 7 bases are a match to TRBD1. The CDR3 length is 15 residues. J was trimmed by 0 bases and V by 7 bases; bases with no gene match: 6. The germline V gene encodes CDR1 LNHDA and CDR2 SQIVND (reference sequence). The CDR3 nucleotides are TGTGCCAGTAAAGACGGGACAGCTAGCAATCAGCCCCAGCATTTT. Protein: CASKDGTASNQPQHF.

The chain joins TRBV4-1 to TRBJ2-7; TRBD1 matches at 8 bases. The CDR3 loop spans 13 amino acids. V was clipped by 4 bases and J by 3 bases; unmatched bases: 2. In germline, CDR1 is MGHRA, CDR2 YSYEKL. DNA of the CDR3: TGCGCCAGCAGCCGCGGGACAGGCTACGAGCAGTACTTC. Encoded protein: CASSRGTGYEQYF.

V and J are TRBV29-1 and TRBJ1-5, with 9 bases fitting TRBD1. Per the germline V gene, CDR1 is SQVTM and CDR2 is ANQGSEA. Germline trimming cut 7 bases from V and 7 bases from J; bases unmatched to any gene: 5. The CDR3 extends over 12 amino acids. CDR3 DNA: TGCAGCGCACAGGGGGCCGGGCAGCCCCAGCATTTT. Translating gives CSAQGAGQPQHF. Full variable domain (rest looked up from reference TRBV29-1 and TRBJ1-5): SAVISQKPSRDICQRGTSLTIQCQVDSQVTMMFWYRQQPGQSLTLIATANQGSEATYESGFVIDKFPISRPNLTFSTLTVSNMSPEDSSIYLCSAQGAGQPQHFGDGTRLSIL.

The rearrangement uses TRBV5-6 and TRBJ2-7; unclear D gene. V gave up 0 bases and J gave up 2 bases, with 9 bases separating them. Per germline, CDR1 SGHDT and CDR2 YYEEEE. The CDR3 has 14 amino acids. CDR3 region: CASSLAVRPYEQYF. The CDR3 bases are TGTGCCAGCAGCTTGGCCGTCAGGCCCTACGAGCAGTACTTC. The whole variable domain, remainder taken from reference TRBV5-6 and TRBJ2-7, is DAGVTQSPTHLIKTRGQQVTLRCSPKSGHDTVSWYQQALGQGPQFIFQYYEEEERQRGNFPDRFSGHQFPNYSSELNVNALLLGDSALYLCASSLAVRPYEQYFGPGTRLTVT.

The chain couples TRBV30 to TRBJ1-2; D perhaps matches TRBD1 (6 bases). V was shortened by 3 bases and J by 5 bases, with 16 bases between the two germline ends. Germline V gives CDR1 GTSNPN, CDR2 SVGIG (reference sequence). The CDR3 runs 14 residues. CDR3 sequence reads: CAWRWGAGHYGYTF. CDR3 coding DNA: TGTGCCTGGAGATGGGGGGCAGGCCATTATGGCTACACCTTC.

V usage is TRBV27 and J usage is TRBJ1-3, with D perhaps TRBD1 (6 bases). The CDR3 has 15 residues. V was shortened by 0 bases and J by 3 bases, with 9 bases between the two germline ends. The germline V gene has CDR1 MNHEY and CDR2 SMNVEV (reference sequence). DNA for the CDR3: TGTGCCAGCAGTTTATCTGGGGGCGATGGAAACACCATATATTTT. Its translation: CASSLSGGDGNTIYF.

The V gene is TRBV27, the J gene TRBJ2-7; D is ambiguous. The CDR3 is made up of 11 amino acids. Per the germline V gene, CDR1 is MNHEY and CDR2 is SMNVEV (reference sequence). Trimming stripped 3 bases from V and 4 bases from J, with 4 bases between. The CDR3: CASSLGYEQYF. The DNA for the CDR3 is TGTGCCAGCAGTTTGGGTTACGAGCAGTACTTC.

The rearrangement links TRBV27 to TRBJ2-7; no reliable D call. CDR1 MNHEY and CDR2 SMNVEV come from the germline V gene (reference sequence). This CDR3 has 10 residues. The CDR3 sequence: CAAGSYEQYF. The CDR3 DNA sequence: TGTGCGGCCGGGTCCTACGAGCAGTACTTC.

The chain has TRBV4-1 and TRBJ2-2, with D tentatively TRBD1 or TRBD2 (5 bases each). Germline values: CDR1 MGHRA, CDR2 YSYEKL. The V gene lost 3 bases and the J gene lost 4 bases, with 18 bases spanning the gap. The CDR3 has 17 amino acids. DNA of the CDR3: TGCGCCAGCAGCCACCCGGGACCTAGCCCTAGCACCGGGGAGCTGTTTTTT. It yields the protein CASSHPGPSPSTGELFF.

This chain links TRBV5-8 with TRBJ1-1, with 7 bases that match TRBD1. The CDR3 consists of 16 residues. CDR1 is SGHTS, CDR2 YDEGEE, per germline. The J segment lost 0 bases and the V segment lost 0 bases, leaving 5 bases of the junction unmatched. The CDR3 DNA reads as TGTGCCAGCAGCTTGGTACTCAGGGGGGTGAACACTGAAGCTTTCTTT. Residues: CASSLVLRGVNTEAFF. Supplemented by reference TRBV5-8 and TRBJ1-1, the full variable domain reads EAGVTQSPTHLIKTRGQQATLRCSPISGHTSVYWYQQALGLGLQFLLWYDEGEERNRGNFPPRFSGRQFPNYSSELNVNALELEDSALYLCASSLVLRGVNTEAFFGQGTRLTVV.

V is TRBV5-5 and J is TRBJ2-6; D gene uncertain. Germline lookup yields CDR1 SGHKS and CDR2 YYEKEE (reference sequence). V gave up 5 bases and J gave up 0 bases, with 12 bases separating them. The CDR3 sequence is 16 residues long. CDR3 sequence: CASRPDIFSGANVLTF. CDR3 nucleotide sequence: TGTGCCAGCAGACCCGATATTTTCTCTGGGGCCAACGTCCTGACTTTC.

CDR3: CASSERYNEQFF. The DNA of the CDR3 is TGCGCCAGCAGCGAGCGGTACAATGAGCAGTTCTTC. The V gene is TRBV4-1, the J gene TRBJ2-1; perhaps TRBD2 as D (5 bases). Germline CDR1 is MGHRA and CDR2 is YSYEKL. This CDR3 spans 12 amino acids. Trimming took 5 bases from V and 4 from J, leaving 6 bases between them.

The chain recombines TRBV7-6 with TRBJ2-1; perhaps TRBD2 as D (5 bases). V lost 2 bases, J lost 9 bases, and 8 bases lay in between. The CDR3 is 12 residues long. Germline values: CDR1 SGHVS, CDR2 FNYEAQ. This chain's CDR3 is CASSLRAAEQFF. The CDR3 region has the DNA TGTGCCAGCAGCTTACGAGCGGCTGAGCAGTTCTTC.

In this sample, this clone turned up once. The chain joins TRBV30 to TRBJ2-3; possibly TRBD1 for D (6 bases). This CDR3 spans 14 amino acids. Between the trimmed V and J ends, which lost 2 bases and 0 bases, there was a span of 9 bases. In germline, CDR1 is GTSNPN, CDR2 SVGIG (reference sequence). The CDR3 loop is CAWSPGQSTDTQYF. CDR3 sequence (DNA): TGTGCCTGGAGTCCTGGACAGAGCACAGATACGCAGTATTTT.

This sequence joins TRBV2 and TRBJ1-5; D call uncertain. The CDR3 contains 14 residues. V lost 1 base to trimming and J lost 5 bases, with 9 bases between them. Germline CDR1 is SNHLY and CDR2 is FYNNEI. CDR3 sequence (DNA): TGTGCCAGCAGTGAAGGTTCCAGTCATCAGCCCCAGCATTTT. Translation: CASSEGSSHQPQHF.

The J gene is TRBJ1-5, the V gene TRBV6-5, with a tentative D call TRBD1 (5 bases). This CDR3 is 14 amino acids long. CDR1 and CDR2 (germline): MNHEY, SVGAGI. The V end was cut by 5 bases, the J end by 7 bases, with 15 bases between. This chain's CDR3 is CASSGYGGGQPQHF. The CDR3 bases are TGTGCCAGCAGTGGATATGGTGGGGGGCAGCCCCAGCATTTT.

This clone showed up just a few times. One end of the junction is discordant with germline, which a read error may explain. The chain recombines TRBV7-7 with TRBJ2-5; 9 nucleotides agree with TRBD2. Germline V gene data show CDR1 as SSHAT and CDR2 as FNYEAQ (reference sequence). This CDR3 is built from 17 residues. The CDR3 DNA sequence: TGTGCTAGCAGTCCGGATAGCGGGGGTATCCTCCAAGAGACCCAGTACTTC. As protein: CASSPDSGGILQETQYF.

The V and J genes are TRBV7-2 and TRBJ2-1; 8 bases align to TRBD2. The CDR3 totals 14 residues. V lost 3 bases, J lost 3 bases, and 1 base stayed unmatched. Germline loops: CDR1 SGHTA, CDR2 FQGNSA. The chain's CDR3 is CASSFGGDYNEQFF. Written as DNA, the CDR3 is TGTGCCAGCAGCTTCGGGGGGGACTACAATGAGCAGTTCTTC.